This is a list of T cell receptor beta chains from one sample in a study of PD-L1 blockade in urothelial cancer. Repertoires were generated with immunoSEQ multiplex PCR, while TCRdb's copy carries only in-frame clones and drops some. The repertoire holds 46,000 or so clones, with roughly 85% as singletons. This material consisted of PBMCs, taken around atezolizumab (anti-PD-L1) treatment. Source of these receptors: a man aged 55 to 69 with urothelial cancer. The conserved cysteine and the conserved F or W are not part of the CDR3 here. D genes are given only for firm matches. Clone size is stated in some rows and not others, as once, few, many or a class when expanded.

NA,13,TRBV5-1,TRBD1,ASSKQGSSYNEQF
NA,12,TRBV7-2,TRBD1,ASSPLGQGVLAF
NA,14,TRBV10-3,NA,AISSLGWGGNTEAF
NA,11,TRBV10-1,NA,ASSRTVSGELF
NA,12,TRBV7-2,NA,ASSLVGSGYGYT
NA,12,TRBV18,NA,ASSQGRSADTQY
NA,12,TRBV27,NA,ASSLYLASDTQY
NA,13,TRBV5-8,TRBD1,ASSLGTGDYQPQH
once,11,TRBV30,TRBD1,AWSYAGGQPQH
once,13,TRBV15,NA,ATSRGRGNTDTQY
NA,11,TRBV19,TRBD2,ASSVPGGAEQY
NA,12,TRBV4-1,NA,ASSRGYTAGELF
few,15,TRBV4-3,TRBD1,ASSQGSGTGIGNTIY
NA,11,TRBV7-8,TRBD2,ASRSGGYNEQF
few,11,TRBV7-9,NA,ASSLDNSYGYT
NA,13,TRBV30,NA,AWSVGVLSGNTIY
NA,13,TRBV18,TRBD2,ASSPSAGSTDTQY
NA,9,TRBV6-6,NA,ASRQIGKLF
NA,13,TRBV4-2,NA,ASSQDQQADTEAF
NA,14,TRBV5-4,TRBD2,ASSFGIAGDLYEQY
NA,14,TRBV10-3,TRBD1,AIRGQGAGSGNTIY
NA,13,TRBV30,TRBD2,AWRIAGGYYNEQF
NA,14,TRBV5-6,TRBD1,ASSFLGQGPGNTIY
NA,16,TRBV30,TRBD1,AWSPFPLSGTVQETQY
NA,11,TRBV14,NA,ASSQTRSYGYT
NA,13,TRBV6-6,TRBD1,ATNRDRVEDTEAF
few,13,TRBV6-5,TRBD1,ASKRQGASNQPQH
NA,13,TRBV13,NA,ASSLGVRQGQTQY
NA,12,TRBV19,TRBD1,ASSQQGSYNEQF
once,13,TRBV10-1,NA,ASSESVREADTQY
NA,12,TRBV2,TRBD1,ASNTGGGYTEAF
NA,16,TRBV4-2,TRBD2,ASSQEIPPTGGSNTQY
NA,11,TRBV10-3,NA,AISERPSDEQY
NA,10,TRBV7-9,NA,ASSLQGYEQY
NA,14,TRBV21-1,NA,ASSKSPGQGAPRYT
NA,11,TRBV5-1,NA,ASSLGTGYGYT
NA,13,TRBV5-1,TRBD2,ASSSLTSGGYEQY